The rows below give T cell receptor beta chains drawn from one sample of a study of CD8+ T cells in alopecia areata. Method: immunoSEQ multiplex PCR; TCRdb's copy keeps in-frame clones and lacks some. The sample holds about 200,000 clones, around 65% seen once. This sample comprised CD4+ T cells sorted from blood, obtained at week 4, from a patient treated with tofacitinib. The receptors were gathered from a human donor with alopecia areata. Both conserved end residues are trimmed from each CDR3. D genes are given only for firm matches.

J: TRBJ2-5
D: NA
V: TRBV29-1
CDR3: SVGRGAGETQY

J: TRBJ2-7
D: TRBD1
V: TRBV29-1
CDR3: SVGDSYEQY

J: TRBJ1-2
D: NA
V: TRBV28
CDR3: ASSPTVNYGYT

J: TRBJ2-7
D: TRBD1
V: TRBV29-1
CDR3: SETGTGCYEQY

J: TRBJ2-7
D: TRBD1
V: TRBV11-2
CDR3: ASSTGQPPMLQY

J: TRBJ2-7
D: TRBD1
V: TRBV19
CDR3: ASSDRARTYEQY

J: TRBJ1-6
D: NA
V: TRBV7-2
CDR3: ASTHEAGPTPLH

J: TRBJ2-5
D: TRBD1
V: TRBV6-1
CDR3: ASSVGAYRGRETQY

J: TRBJ2-2
D: NA
V: TRBV30
CDR3: AWSRGSPGTGELF

J: TRBJ2-3
D: NA
V: TRBV6-5
CDR3: ASTQGQGLSDTQY

J: TRBJ1-4
D: TRBD1
V: TRBV9
CDR3: ASSAGTGNEKLF

J: TRBJ2-5
D: TRBD2
V: TRBV9
CDR3: ASSVAGLAGAQETQY